These 29 T cell receptor beta chains were all obtained from the same sample, sequenced in a study of blood T cell repertoires in COVID-19. Measured with immunoSEQ multiplex PCR; TCRdb has only the in-frame clones, and not every one. Of about 150,000 clones listed, 60% to 80% are singletons. Sequencing was performed on peripheral blood. Source of these receptors: a man aged 55-75 years who had recovered from COVID-19.

The chain joins TRBV4-2 to TRBJ1-2; 8 bases fit TRBD1. CDR1 LGHNA and CDR2 YNFKEQ come from the germline V gene. V lost 0 bases and J lost 2; bases outside the gene matches: 2. The CDR3 spans 15 residues. The chain's CDR3 is CASSQETGENYGYTF. The CDR3 nucleotides are TGTGCCAGCAGCCAAGAGACAGGGGAGAACTATGGCTACACCTTC.

A few counts support this clone. The chain links TRBV5-1 to TRBJ2-5; 8 nucleotides match TRBD2. CDR3 length equals 16 residues. CDR1 SGHRS and CDR2 YFSETQ come from the germline V gene. The V segment lost 2 bases and the J segment 1 base; nucleotides outside the gene matches: 7. The CDR3 is CASSLAPSGSQETQYF. The CDR3 DNA reads as TGCGCCAGCAGCTTAGCGCCTAGCGGGTCCCAAGAGACCCAGTACTTC. The entire variable domain, with the rest obtained from reference TRBV5-1 and TRBJ2-5, is as follows: KAGVTQTPRYLIKTRGQQVTLSCSPISGHRSVSWYQQTPGQGLQFLFEYFSETQRNKGNFPGRFSGRQFSNSRSEMNVSTLELGDSALYLCASSLAPSGSQETQYFGPGTRLLVL.

About this clone: At one end, the junction sequence differs from germline, possibly due to a read error. The rearrangement joins TRBV7-2 to TRBJ2-3; perhaps TRBD1 as D (6 bases). The germline gives CDR1 SGHTA, CDR2 FQGNSA. The CDR3 covers 17 residues. The CDR3 bases are TGTGCCAGCACCTTAGGCCCTCGACAGGTTCGCACAGATACGCAGTATTTT. Protein: CASTLGPRQVRTDTQYF.

This chain uses TRBV7-3 with TRBJ2-5; 9 bases match TRBD1. Germline assignment: CDR1 SGHTA and CDR2 FQGTGA. The CDR3 runs to 15 residues. The V segment lost 2 bases and the J segment 5 bases; nucleotides outside the gene matches: 6. The CDR3 DNA sequence: TGTGCCAGCAGCTTATTGCCGGGACAGGGCGAGACCCAGTACTTC. Encoded protein: CASSLLPGQGETQYF.

This clone occurred once. The chain combines TRBV25-1 with TRBJ2-3; TRBD2 agrees at 10 bases. The CDR3 loop spans 17 amino acids. J lost 1 base, V lost 10 bases, and 14 bases had no gene match. The germline V gene has CDR1 MGHDK and CDR2 SYGVNS. The CDR3 sequence: CATHLIKRGGGTDTQYF. CDR3 DNA: TGTGCCACCCACCTCATCAAGCGGGGGGGCGGCACAGATACGCAGTATTTT.

The J gene is TRBJ1-2, the V gene TRBV19; D remains ambiguous. This CDR3 is 13 amino acids long. Germline CDR1 and CDR2: LNHDA and SQIVND (reference sequence). V was trimmed by 3 bases and J by 4 bases, leaving 9 bases between them. CDR3 nucleotide sequence: TGTGCCAGTAGTATGTTGAGAAGCTATGGCTACACCTTC. It specifies CASSMLRSYGYTF.

This clone was recorded a few times. The chain has TRBV6-2 or TRBV6-3 and TRBJ2-7, with a weak D call TRBD2 (5 bases). Germline CDR1 and CDR2: MNHEY and SVGEGT. The V and J ends lost 6 bases and 6 bases respectively, with 12 bases between them. The CDR3 runs to 12 residues. The CDR3 sequence: CASSPEVGEQYF. DNA of the CDR3: TGTGCCAGCAGCCCGGAGGTCGGCGAGCAGTACTTC.

This chain uses TRBV28 with TRBJ2-7; 11 bases line up with TRBD1. The germline gives CDR1 MDHEN, CDR2 SYDVKM. The CDR3 is 15 residues long. After removal of 5 bases from V and 3 bases from J, the junction contained 6 bases not matched to a gene. CDR3 protein: CASSLPGQGDYEQYF. CDR3 sequence (DNA): TGTGCCAGCAGTCTACCGGGACAGGGGGACTACGAGCAGTACTTC. Using reference TRBV28 and TRBJ2-7 for the parts outside the CDR3, the full variable domain is DVKVTQSSRYLVKRTGEKVFLECVQDMDHENMFWYRQDPGLGLRLIYFSYDVKMKEKGDIPEGYSVSREKKERFSLILESASTNQTSMYLCASSLPGQGDYEQYFGPGTRLTVT.

The genes are TRBV6-2 or TRBV6-3 and TRBJ2-5; possible D gene TRBD1, 6 bases. The CDR3 consists of 12 residues. Between the trimmed V and J ends, which lost 5 bases and 3 bases, there was a span of 7 bases. CDR1 MNHEY and CDR2 SVGEGT come from the germline V gene. The CDR3 DNA sequence: TGTGCCAGCAGTCCAGGGGAAGAGACCCAGTACTTC. Translation: CASSPGEETQYF.

V is TRBV6-5 and J is TRBJ1-1, with TRBD1 as a possible D gene (6 bases). Germline lookup yields CDR1 MNHEY and CDR2 SVGAGI. Trimming shortened V by 6 bases and J by 1 base, and 12 bases separated the two germline ends. The CDR3 loop spans 14 amino acids. This CDR3 reads CASRPLGQNTEAFF. CDR3 in DNA: TGTGCCAGCAGGCCTCTGGGACAGAACACTGAAGCTTTCTTT.

CDR3 bases: TGCGCCAGCAGCTTGGCCGGTGGCGGGCCCGATGGCTACACCTTC. Protein product: CASSLAGGGPDGYTF. J is TRBJ1-2 and V is TRBV5-1, with D hard to call. The CDR3 sequence is 15 residues long. Trimming took off 0 bases at V and 6 bases at J, with 15 bases between the two ends. CDR1 is SGHRS and CDR2 is YFSETQ in the germline V gene.

In its sample, this clone was seen a few times. The V call is TRBV6-2 or TRBV6-3, the J call TRBJ2-3, with D perhaps matching TRBD1 (5 bases). Germline CDR1 MNHEY, CDR2 SVGEGT. The germline V and J ends were trimmed by 6 bases and 0 bases, with 13 bases remaining between them. The length of the CDR3 is 15 residues. This CDR3 reads CASSNQGGSTDTQYF. The CDR3 bases are TGTGCCAGCAGCAATCAGGGTGGCAGCACAGATACGCAGTATTTT.

This chain links TRBV11-3 with TRBJ2-1; TRBD1 aligns across 8 bases. The length of the CDR3 is 15 residues. The germline V gene encodes CDR1 SGHNT and CDR2 YENEEA. The V and J ends lost 7 bases and 4 bases, in that order; junction bases with no gene match: 9. CDR3 DNA sequence: TGTGCCAGCATTTCCCGGGACAGGCTATACAATGAGCAGTTCTTC. This sequence encodes CASISRDRLYNEQFF.

The CDR3 bases are TGTGCCAGCAGCTCCCAGGGACTAGCAAGGTATGAGCAGTTCTTC. Translating it yields CASSSQGLARYEQFF. The chain couples TRBV7-2 to TRBJ2-1; the match to TRBD2 covers 9 bases. Germline values: CDR1 SGHTA, CDR2 FQGNSA. The trim removed 4 bases at V and 8 bases at J, leaving 9 bases unmatched. The CDR3 sequence is 15 residues long.

This chain uses TRBV24-1 with TRBJ2-1, with TRBD2 matching over 9 bases. Germline V gene lookup returns CDR1 KGHDR and CDR2 SFDVKD. The CDR3 totals 15 residues. Trimming cost V 6 bases and J 8 bases; bases outside gene matches: 10. The DNA for the CDR3 is TGTGCCACCAGTCGGCCCAGCGGGGGGTCGGATGAGCAGTTCTTC. It specifies CATSRPSGGSDEQFF.

The genes are TRBV7-9 and TRBJ1-3; 8 bases align to TRBD1. V shed 3 bases, J shed 0 bases, and the junction held 7 bases outside the gene matches. The CDR3 contains 17 residues. Germline V gives CDR1 SEHNR, CDR2 FQNEAQ (reference sequence). CDR3 bases: TGTGCCAGCAGCTTTTTGGGGCAGGGGGCCTCTGGAAACACCATATATTTT. Its translation: CASSFLGQGASGNTIYF.

The chain employs TRBV18 and TRBJ2-2, with a possible D match to TRBD1 (5 bases). V dropped 1 base and J dropped 7 bases, with 13 bases sitting between them. This CDR3 is built from 15 residues. Germline lookup yields CDR1 KGHSH and CDR2 LQKENI. CDR3 sequence (DNA): TGTGCCAGCTCACCACGGGATCCAGGGAACGGGGAGCTGTTTTTT. Translation gives CASSPRDPGNGELFF.

With respect to this clone: This same CDR3 is encoded by further DNA sequences in the sample. The rearrangement joins TRBV7-2 to TRBJ1-6; TRBD1 matches 8 bases. This CDR3 is built from 14 residues. V was clipped by 5 bases and J by 7 bases; unmatched bases: 4. Germline CDR1 reads SGHTA; CDR2 reads FQGNSA. This CDR3 reads CASSPTGVNSPLHF. Written as DNA, the CDR3 is TGTGCCAGCAGCCCGACAGGGGTCAATTCACCCCTCCACTTT. Full variable domain (rest looked up from reference TRBV7-2 and TRBJ1-6): GAGVSQSPSNKVTEKGKDVELRCDPISGHTALYWYRQSLGQGLEFLIYFQGNSAPDKSGLPSDRFSAERTGGSVSTLTIQRTQQEDSAVYLCASSPTGVNSPLHFGNGTRLTVT.

A few counts support this clone. The V and J genes are TRBV30 and TRBJ1-5; D gene ambiguous. This CDR3 comprises 14 residues. V was shortened by 1 base and J by 5 bases, with 12 bases between the two germline ends. Germline-derived CDR1 and CDR2 are GTSNPN and SVGIG (reference sequence). CDR3 in DNA: TGTGCCTGGAGTGCCCCCCCCGGTTATCAGCCCCAGCATTTT. It encodes CAWSAPPGYQPQHF.

V gene TRBV3-1 (or the pseudogene TRBV3-2) combines with J gene TRBJ2-7, with D possibly TRBD1 on 7 matching bases. The CDR3 has 15 amino acids. Germline V CDR1 and CDR2: LGHDT, YNNKEL (reference sequence). V was cut by 3 bases and J by 3 bases, with 15 bases left in between. The chain's CDR3 is CASSQEGTEVYEQYF. Here the CDR3 DNA reads TGTGCCAGCAGCCAGGAGGGGACAGAGGTCTACGAGCAGTACTTC.

This rearrangement joins TRBV15 to TRBJ1-4, with TRBD1 identical over 7 bases. With V trimmed by 2 bases and J by 4 bases, 4 bases remained unmatched. The CDR3 length is 15 residues. The germline V gene has CDR1 LNHNV and CDR2 YYDKDF (reference sequence). Here the CDR3 DNA reads TGTGCCACCAGCAGACCCCAGGGGGATAATGAAAAACTGTTTTTT. Protein: CATSRPQGDNEKLFF.

This chain links TRBV18 with TRBJ2-7; 8 bases align to TRBD1. CDR1 is KGHSH and CDR2 is LQKENI in the germline V gene. The CDR3 spans 15 residues. Losses at the gene ends were 6 bases for V and 2 bases for J; bases not matched to a gene: 9. This CDR3 is CASSAGTGSTYEQYF. The DNA for the CDR3 is TGTGCCAGCTCCGCAGGGACAGGATCAACCTACGAGCAGTACTTC.

This clone was picked up one time. The chain carries TRBV20-1 and TRBJ2-1; tentatively, D is TRBD1 (5 bases). This CDR3 has 11 residues. Germline V gene data show CDR1 as DFQATT and CDR2 as SNEGSKA (reference sequence). The CDR3 coding sequence is TGCAGACCTGGGGCCGGGCATGAGCAGTTCTTC. This translates into CRPGAGHEQFF.

This chain uses TRBV6-5 with TRBJ1-1; perhaps TRBD1 as D (5 bases). The V gene lost 7 bases and the J gene lost 6 bases, with 15 bases spanning the gap. CDR3 length: 13 residues. From germline, CDR1 is MNHEY and CDR2 SVGAGI. CDR3 residues: CASNARGFAEAFF. The DNA of the CDR3 is TGTGCCAGCAACGCTCGGGGGTTCGCTGAAGCTTTCTTT.

This chain uses TRBV3-1 (or the pseudogene TRBV3-2) with TRBJ2-7; 9 positions agree with TRBD2. This CDR3 spans 17 amino acids. Trimming took 5 bases from V and 0 from J; bases not matched to a gene: 11. Germline-derived CDR1 and CDR2 are LGHDT and YNNKEL (reference sequence). The CDR3 here is CASSEAGGRTSSYEQYF. The CDR3 nucleotides read TGTGCCAGCAGCGAAGCGGGGGGCCGGACGAGCTCCTACGAGCAGTACTTC.

The rearrangement joins TRBV7-2 to TRBJ1-4, with a weak D call TRBD1 (6 bases). Germline CDR1 SGHTA, CDR2 FQGNSA. V was cut by 5 bases and J by 8 bases, with 21 bases left in between. The CDR3 consists of 16 residues. The CDR3 loop is CASSPKRPGVGEKLFF. The CDR3 DNA sequence: TGTGCCAGCAGCCCCAAAAGGCCAGGGGTGGGAGAAAAACTGTTTTTT.

The DNA for the CDR3 is TGTGCCAGCACCCCTTACGAGCAGTACTTC. It encodes CASTPYEQYF. The chain recombines TRBV5-4 with TRBJ2-7; D not resolved. CDR3 length equals 10 residues. Looked up from germline, CDR1 is SGHNT and CDR2 is YYREEE (reference sequence). Between the trimmed V and J ends, which lost 6 bases and 4 bases, there was a span of 5 bases.

The rearrangement joins TRBV19 to TRBJ2-5; 12 nucleotides agree with TRBD2. Per the germline V gene, CDR1 is LNHDA and CDR2 is SQIVND (reference sequence). J lost 5 bases, V lost 3 bases, and 4 bases had no gene match. The length of the CDR3 is 15 residues. CDR3 bases: TGTGCCAGTAGTATCCTCACTAGCGGGAGGGAGACCCAGTACTTC. It translates to CASSILTSGRETQYF.

A few counts support this clone. CDR3 protein: CASSLGGHGGNTIYF. The CDR3 nucleotides read TGTGCCAGCAGCTTAGGGGGACATGGAGGAAACACCATATATTTT. The rearrangement uses TRBV7-9 and TRBJ1-3, with a tentative D call TRBD1 (6 bases). Germline CDR1 is SEHNR and CDR2 is FQNEAQ (reference sequence). There are 15 residues in the CDR3. Between the trimmed V and J ends, which lost 1 base and 4 bases, there was a span of 11 bases.